The 20 T cell receptor beta chains below were found in one sample sequenced in a study of prognosis after radiotherapy for stage I lung cancer. It was by two-round multiplex PCR that TCR beta CDR3 was amplified from genomic DNA. During first-round PCR, primers specific to each TRBV and TRBJ gene were used. One entry per CDR3 protein results from TCRdb running MiXCR on the multiplex PCR reads. The data show 50,000 or so distinct CDR3 sequences, approximately 35% seen once. The source was PBMCs, collected before or after stereotactic body radiation therapy (not recorded which). Source of these receptors: a donor aged 50 or older with non-small cell lung cancer.

A note on this clonotype: This sequence may be a read error, since a much larger clone differs from it by one base. The gene calls are TRBV7-8 and TRBJ2-7, with D unresolved. Germline-derived CDR1 and CDR2 are SGHVS and FQNEAQ. The CDR3 contains 12 residues. The CDR3 DNA follows: TGTGCCAGCAGCCCCAGCATCAACGAGCGGTACTTC. Translation gives CASSPSINERYF.

At least ten counts were recorded for this clonotype. The chain links TRBV4-3 to TRBJ1-2; 8 bases match TRBD1. The CDR3 is 19 residues long. J lost 8 bases, V lost 0 bases, and 20 bases had no gene match. Germline V gives CDR1 LGHNA, CDR2 YSLEER. DNA of the CDR3: TGCGCCAGCAGCCAAGATCTGGGTCAAGGACAGGGCACTTGGTTGGGCTACACCTTC. As protein: CASSQDLGQGQGTWLGYTF.

This clonotype was recorded at least ten times. This chain uses TRBV11-2 with TRBJ1-4, with D possibly being TRBD1 (6 bases). Germline values: CDR1 SGHAT, CDR2 FQNNGV. The CDR3 is 15 residues long. Trimming stripped 5 bases from V and 7 bases from J, with 17 bases between. The CDR3 sequence: CASSPFPQGGEKLFF. The CDR3 DNA is TGTGCCAGCAGCCCCTTTCCACAGGGTGGTGAAAAACTGTTTTTT.

Ten or more counts support this clonotype. The rearrangement joins TRBV7-3 to TRBJ2-1; TRBD2 matches 11 bases. From germline, CDR1 is SGHTA and CDR2 FQGTGA. Germline trimming cut 5 bases from V and 4 bases from J; bases unmatched to any gene: 4. This CDR3 is built from 15 residues. CDR3 nucleotide sequence: TGTGCCAGCAGCCTAGCGGGAGGTCTATACAATGAGCAGTTCTTC. Its protein is CASSLAGGLYNEQFF.

This clonotype was recorded many times. The chain has TRBV5-1 and TRBJ1-3, with D tentatively TRBD1 (5 bases). V shed 0 bases and J shed 0 bases, with 13 bases lying between them. Per the germline V gene, CDR1 is SGHRS and CDR2 is YFSETQ. The CDR3 spans 17 residues. CDR3 bases: TGCGCCAGCAGCTTGGTTGGGACGGAGAGCTCTGGAAACACCATATATTTT. It codes for CASSLVGTESSGNTIYF.

The chain carries TRBV9 and TRBJ2-3; 8 nucleotides agree with TRBD1. J lost 5 bases, V lost 4 bases, and 12 bases had no gene match. The V gene's germline CDR1 is SGDLS and CDR2 YYNGEE. This CDR3 has 16 residues. The CDR3 DNA reads TGTGCCAGCAGCTTCCAGACAGGGGAGTATGGAGATACGCAGTATTTT. This codes for CASSFQTGEYGDTQYF.

The V gene is TRBV28, the J gene TRBJ2-7; 7 positions match TRBD1. V lost 5 bases, J lost 5 bases, and 3 bases stayed unmatched. CDR1 MDHEN and CDR2 SYDVKM come from the germline V gene. This CDR3 is built from 12 residues. Written as DNA, the CDR3 is TGTGCCAGCAGTCCCGGACAGGACGAGCAGTACTTC. Translation: CASSPGQDEQYF.

This clonotype was detected ten times or more. This chain connects TRBV18 to TRBJ1-4; possibly TRBD1 for D (6 bases). With 4 bases removed from V and 2 bases from J, the gap between germline ends came to 14 bases. The length of the CDR3 is 16 residues. Germline-derived CDR1 and CDR2 are KGHSH and LQKENI. The CDR3 loop is CASSLRMGGTNEKLFF. Written as DNA, the CDR3 is TGTGCCAGCTCACTACGTATGGGGGGCACTAATGAAAAACTGTTTTTT.

This chain joins TRBV11-1 and TRBJ2-1, with D unresolved. The CDR3 is 14 residues long. The V and J ends lost 2 bases and 7 bases respectively, with 12 bases between them. CDR1 is SGHAT and CDR2 is FQDESV in the germline V gene (reference sequence). CDR3 bases: TGTGCCAGCAGCTTAAATCCGGGTCGGAATGAGCAGTTCTTC. Its translation: CASSLNPGRNEQFF.

On this clonotype: This clone may be a read error of a much larger clone one base away. V and J are TRBV20-1 and TRBJ1-2; D is uncertain. There are 11 residues in the CDR3. Trimming left V 5 bases short and J 9 bases short, with 13 bases between. The V gene's germline CDR1 is DFQATT and CDR2 SNEGSKA (reference sequence). The CDR3 nucleotides read TGCAGTGCTCCCGTCTACCGGTGCTACACCTTC. As protein: CSAPVYRCYTF.

This clonotype has a handful of counts. Being one base from a much bigger clone, this may be a read error. The chain employs TRBV3-1 and TRBJ2-5, with D tentatively TRBD2 (6 bases). The germline V and J ends were trimmed by 7 bases and 5 bases, with 20 bases remaining between them. The length of the CDR3 is 15 residues. Germline V gene sequence: CDR1 LGHDT, CDR2 YNNKEL (reference sequence). CDR3 sequence: CASTLVTGGQETQYF. The CDR3 nucleotides read TGTGCCAGCACCCTCGTCACCGGAGGGCAGGAGACCCAGTACTTC.

Worth noting for this clonotype: A much bigger clone sits one base away, suggesting this may be a read error. The conserved closing phenylalanine or tryptophan is absent in this CDR3, likely reflecting a read error. No DNA is shown, since the ends of the CDR3 on it are uncertain; the CDR3 is the one TCRdb lists. The chain combines TRBV15 with TRBJ1-2; the table's D call, TRBD1, has no DNA check behind it. Counting both end residues, the CDR3 totals 17 amino acids. The V gene's germline CDR1 is LNHNV and CDR2 YYDKDF (reference sequence). The CDR3 is CATVAGFNTRDVNGYNL.

This clonotype was counted many times. V gene TRBV5-8 combines with J gene TRBJ2-5, with TRBD2 identical over 7 bases. Germline trimming cut 2 bases from V and 2 bases from J; bases unmatched to any gene: 9. The CDR3 loop spans 16 amino acids. CDR1 and CDR2 from the germline V gene are SGHTS and YDEGEE. The CDR3 region is CASSFGSSSGQETQYF. The DNA of the CDR3 is TGTGCCAGCAGCTTTGGATCGTCTAGCGGACAAGAGACCCAGTACTTC.

Remarks on this clonotype: The junction departs from germline at one end; a sequencing error may be responsible. Here the CDR3 DNA reads TGTGCCTGGAGCGCGGGGACATGCTTGAAGGCCGCGGGGTCGTCGCAATTT. Residues: CAWSAGTCLKAAGSSQF. The chain couples TRBV30 to TRBJ1-6; possibly TRBD1 for D (6 bases). Germline CDR1 GTSNPN, CDR2 SVGIG (reference sequence). This CDR3 region has 17 residues.

For this clonotype: Given a far larger clone just one base away, this is likely a sequencing read error. This chain connects TRBV11-2 to TRBJ2-1; D is undetermined. The end of the DNA fits TRBJ2-7 better, so the J call may be wrong. CDR1 and CDR2 (germline): SGHAT, FQNNGV. This CDR3 contains 13 residues. Here the CDR3 DNA reads TGTGCCAGCAGCTTATCGCCACTACGCGAGCAGTACTTC. Protein: CASSLSPLREQYF.

This clonotype was found many times. The genes are TRBV30 and TRBJ2-7, with 10 bases aligning to TRBD1. The CDR3 sequence is 14 residues long. V lost 5 bases and J lost 3; bases outside the gene matches: 7. Looked up from germline, CDR1 is GTSNPN and CDR2 is SVGIG (reference sequence). As DNA, the CDR3 is TGTGCCTGGGGGACCGGGACAGGGGTCTACGAGCAGTACTTC. This encodes CAWGTGTGVYEQYF. The full variable domain, its missing parts supplied by reference TRBV30 and TRBJ2-7, is SQTIHQWPATLVQPVGSPLSLECTVEGTSNPNLYWYRQAAGRGLQLLFYSVGIGQISSEVPQNLSASRPQDRQFILSSKKLLLSDSGFYLCAWGTGTGVYEQYFGPGTRLTVT.

As to this clonotype: One end of the junction is discordant with germline, which a read error may explain. The gene calls are TRBV7-9 and TRBJ2-2; the D gene is possibly TRBD2 (6 bases). The CDR3 is 17 amino acids. Germline CDR1 and CDR2: SEHNR and FQNEAQ (reference sequence). The CDR3 DNA sequence: TGTGCCAGCAGCTCCCCGACTATCGGGAGTAATACCGGGGAGCTTTTTTTT. Encoded protein: CASSSPTIGSNTGELFF.

This clonotype was seen many times. The chain joins TRBV19 to TRBJ1-5; 11 bases fit TRBD1. Trimming took 9 bases from V and 10 from J; bases not matched to a gene: 11. Germline V gene data show CDR1 as LNHDA and CDR2 as SQIVND (reference sequence). The CDR3 loop spans 14 amino acids. CDR3 protein: CASMGQGDVLPQHF. The CDR3 coding sequence is TGTGCCAGCATGGGACAGGGGGACGTTCTCCCCCAGCATTTT.

The chain uses TRBV12-3 or TRBV12-4 and TRBJ2-1; a weak D match, TRBD1 (5 bases). Trimming left V 4 bases short and J 9 bases short, with 7 bases between. CDR3 size: 11 residues. The CDR3 reads CASSSGFEQFF. CDR3 nucleotides: TGTGCCAGCAGTTCAGGGTTTGAGCAGTTCTTC.

About this clonotype: A much larger clone differs by one base, so this may be a read error. CDR3 nucleotides: TGTGCCAGCAGTCCCCCACGGGGAGAGACCCAGTACTTC. Protein product: CASSPPRGETQYF. This chain joins TRBV6-1 and TRBJ2-5; D perhaps matches TRBD2 (5 bases). CDR3 size: 13 residues. Trimming took 5 bases from V and 4 from J, leaving 11 bases between them. Germline lookup yields CDR1 MNHNS and CDR2 SASEGT.